These T cell receptor beta chains were read from a single sample in a study of response to subunit inactivated influenza vaccine. TCRdb processed the RT-PCR reads anew with MiXCR; each CDR3 protein has one entry. The profile shows about 520,000 distinct CDR3 sequences, 6.5% to 8% of them singletons. Here the sequenced sample was PBMCs from blood, taken around 25 months after vaccination. The receptors were gathered from a man between 50 and 69 years old who received an inactivated influenza vaccine. CDR3s include the opening cysteine and the closing phenylalanine or tryptophan. The order of the fields is D gene, J gene, V gene, clone size, CDR3 DNA, CDR3 protein. The D gene is left open where the match is weak. Only part of the rows carry a size: once, few, many, or a class if the clone is expanded.

NA TRBJ1-6 TRBV27 NA TGTGCCAGCAGTTTAGGGGGTCGGGGTTCACCCCTCCACTTT CASSLGGRGSPLHF
NA TRBJ1-4 TRBV5-1 few TGCGCCAGCAGCTCCGGGACCCTGGATTATGAAAAACTGTTTTTT CASSSGTLDYEKLFF
NA TRBJ1-4 TRBV6-6 many TGTGCCAGCTTCGAGGGGGGCGCAGGAAAACTGTTTTTT CASFEGGAGKLFF
NA TRBJ2-1 TRBV20-1 NA TGCAGTGCTACGCGGCTAGTCAATGAGCAGTTCTTC CSATRLVNEQFF
TRBD1 TRBJ2-6 TRBV10-3 few TGTGCCATCAGCACGGGACAGGGGAACGGGGCCAACGTCCTGACTTTC CAISTGQGNGANVLTF
TRBD2 TRBJ2-4 TRBV4-2 NA TGTGCCAGCAGCACGACTAGCGGACTTCCGTACTTC CASSTTSGLPYF
NA TRBJ1-2 TRBV2 NA TGTGCCAGCAGTGAAGCGCGGGGGCGCTTCTATGGCTACACCTTC CASSEARGRFYGYTF
NA TRBJ1-6 TRBV6-1 NA TGTGCCAGCACCCTTACTGGACGAAATTCACCCCTCCACTTT CASTLTGRNSPLHF
TRBD2 TRBJ2-1 TRBV29-1 few TGCAGCGGTCTTACCAGCGGGAGTAATGAGCAGTTCTTC CSGLTSGSNEQFF
NA TRBJ2-2 TRBV6-5 many TGTGCCAGCAGTTACTCGTCTGATACCACGGGGGGGGAGCTGTTTTTT CASSYSSDTTGGELFF
TRBD2 TRBJ2-2 TRBV4-3 many TGCGCCAGCAGCCAGGTTGGACTAGCGGGAGGGGAGCTGTTTTTT CASSQVGLAGGELFF
NA TRBJ1-1 TRBV30 NA TGTGCCCGTACGTTACAGGACACTGAAGCTTTCTTT CARTLQDTEAFF
TRBD2 TRBJ2-4 TRBV20-1 NA TGCAGTGCTATTAACGGACTAGCGGGGGGAGCCAAAAACATTCAGTACTTC CSAINGLAGGAKNIQYF
TRBD2 TRBJ2-1 TRBV2 NA TGTGCCAGCGTACTAGCGGGAGGGTACAATGAGCAGTTCTTC CASVLAGGYNEQFF
NA TRBJ2-1 TRBV29-1 NA TGCAGCGTTGGACTGGGGACTGGCATCAATGAGCAGTTCTTC CSVGLGTGINEQFF
TRBD2 TRBJ2-1 TRBV7-2 NA TGTGCCAGCAGCTCCGCCACTAGCGGGAGAGAGTTCTTC CASSSATSGREFF
NA TRBJ1-2 TRBV25-1 few TGTGCCAGCAGTGAAATAGGCACAAACTATGGCTACACCTTC CASSEIGTNYGYTF
NA TRBJ1-6 TRBV10-1 few TGCGCCAGCAGTGAGATAGCGGGGATGGATTCACCCCTCCACTTT CASSEIAGMDSPLHF
TRBD1 TRBJ1-2 TRBV4-2 many TGTGCCAGCAGCCAAGATCCCCGGGACAGGGTGAACGGCTACACCTTC CASSQDPRDRVNGYTF